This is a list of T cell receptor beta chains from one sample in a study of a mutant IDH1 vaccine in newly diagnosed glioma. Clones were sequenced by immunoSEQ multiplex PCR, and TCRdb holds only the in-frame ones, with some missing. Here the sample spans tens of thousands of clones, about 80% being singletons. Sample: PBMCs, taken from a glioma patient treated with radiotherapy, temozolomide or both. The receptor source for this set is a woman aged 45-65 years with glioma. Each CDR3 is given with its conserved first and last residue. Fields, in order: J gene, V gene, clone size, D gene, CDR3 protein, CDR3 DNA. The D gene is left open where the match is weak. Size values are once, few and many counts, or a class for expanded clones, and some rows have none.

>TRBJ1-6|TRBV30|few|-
CAWSVGGNSPLHF
TGTGCCTGGAGTGTAGGTGGAAATTCACCCCTCCACTTT
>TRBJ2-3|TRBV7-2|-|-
CASSPSPADTQYF
TGTGCCAGCAGCCCCTCCCCAGCAGATACGCAGTATTTT
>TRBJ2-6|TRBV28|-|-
CASSFPGVGANVLTF
TGTGCCAGCAGTTTCCCTGGGGTTGGGGCCAACGTCCTGACTTTC
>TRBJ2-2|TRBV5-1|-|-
CASSFRDLDTGELFF
TGCGCCAGCAGCTTCCGGGACCTGGACACCGGGGAGCTGTTTTTT
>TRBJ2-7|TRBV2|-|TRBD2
CASIRGGKSYEQYF
TGTGCCAGCATTCGCGGGGGAAAGTCATACGAGCAGTACTTC
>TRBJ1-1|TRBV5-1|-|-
CASSLEGGKNTEAFF
TGCGCCAGCAGCTTGGAGGGAGGGAAAAACACTGAAGCTTTCTTT
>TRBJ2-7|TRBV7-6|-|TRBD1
CASSSKETGVEQYF
TGTGCCAGCAGCTCAAAGGAAACAGGGGTCGAGCAGTACTTC
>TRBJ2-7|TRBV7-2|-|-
CASSLVAGETYEQYF
TGTGCCAGCAGCTTAGTAGCAGGGGAAACCTACGAGCAGTACTTC
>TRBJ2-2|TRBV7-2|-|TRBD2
CASSSYREAGELFF
TGTGCCAGCAGCTCCTACCGGGAGGCCGGGGAGCTGTTTTTT
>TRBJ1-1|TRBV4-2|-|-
CASSQDLAARTEAFF
TGTGCCAGCAGCCAAGATCTAGCGGCCCGGACTGAAGCTTTCTTT
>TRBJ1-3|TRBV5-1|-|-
CASSLAGGSSGNTIYF
TGCGCCAGCAGCTTGGCCGGCGGAAGCTCTGGAAACACCATATATTTT
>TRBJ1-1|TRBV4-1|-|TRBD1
CASSQGQGAGTEAFF
TGCGCCAGCAGCCAAGGCCAGGGGGCAGGTACTGAAGCTTTCTTT
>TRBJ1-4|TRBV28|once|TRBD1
CASSQTGWEEKLFF
TGTGCCAGCAGTCAGACAGGGTGGGAAGAAAAACTGTTTTTT
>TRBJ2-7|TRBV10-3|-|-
CAISESSGNIYEQYF
TGTGCCATCAGTGAGTCGAGTGGGAACATCTACGAGCAGTACTTC
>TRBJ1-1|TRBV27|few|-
CASKLNTEAFF
TGTGCCAGCAAATTGAACACTGAAGCTTTCTTT
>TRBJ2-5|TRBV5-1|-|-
CASSLEGTMGTQYF
TGCGCCAGCAGCTTGGAAGGGACAATGGGGACCCAGTACTTC
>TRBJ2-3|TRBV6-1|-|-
CAARHRPSTDTQYF
TGTGCAGCCCGGCACAGGCCTAGCACAGATACGCAGTATTTT
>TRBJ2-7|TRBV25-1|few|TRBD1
CASSGRQGRENYEQYF
TGTGCCAGCAGTGGACGACAGGGGCGAGAAAACTACGAGCAGTACTTC
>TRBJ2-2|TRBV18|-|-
CASSLLGAGPTGELFF
TGTGCCAGCTCACTCCTTGGTGCAGGACCCACCGGGGAGCTGTTTTTT
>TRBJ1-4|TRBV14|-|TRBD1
CASSHLTGKGEKLFF
TGTGCCAGCAGCCACTTGACAGGGAAGGGTGAAAAACTGTTTTTT
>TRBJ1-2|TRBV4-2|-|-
CASSQGINYGYTF
TGTGCCAGCAGCCAGGGTATTAACTATGGCTACACCTTC
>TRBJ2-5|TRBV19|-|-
CASSPHGDSGQGTQYF
TGTGCCAGTAGTCCCCACGGGGACTCCGGCCAAGGAACCCAGTACTTC
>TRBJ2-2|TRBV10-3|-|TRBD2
CAIRRTSGDTGELFF
TGTGCCATCAGGAGGACTAGCGGGGACACCGGGGAGCTGTTTTTT
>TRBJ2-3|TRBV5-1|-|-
CASSPRGLEAADTQYF
TGCGCCAGCAGCCCTCGGGGTTTAGAGGCTGCAGATACGCAGTATTTT
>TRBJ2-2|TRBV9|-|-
CASSAQGGELFF
TGTGCCAGCAGCGCTCAGGGGGGGGAGCTGTTTTTT
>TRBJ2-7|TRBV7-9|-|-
CASSSFDYEQYF
TGTGCCAGCAGCAGCTTCGACTACGAGCAGTACTTC
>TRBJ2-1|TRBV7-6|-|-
CASSLGWGDKQFF
TGTGCCAGCAGCTTAGGGTGGGGGGATAAGCAGTTCTTC
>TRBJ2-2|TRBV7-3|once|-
CASSPREVTGELFF
TGTGCCAGCAGCCCGAGGGAGGTTACCGGGGAGCTGTTTTTT
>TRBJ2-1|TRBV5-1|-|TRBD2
CASGTIAGASGEQFF
TGCGCCAGCGGGACCATAGCGGGGGCCTCGGGTGAGCAGTTCTTC